This TCR beta chain was obtained from a study of T cell repertoires in cytomegalovirus infection (dated by TCRdb to about 2019). At the level of the whole study: Because public TCR beta signatures pointed to carriage of CMV infection together with the matching HLA type, the HLA type of each donor mattered for the analysis. Study-level results and caveats: In the ex vivo response, HLA-C-restricted CMV-specific TCR beta clonotypes were dominant, and in two of eight donors the single most frequent clonotype came from this HLA-C-restricted group. In both this cohort and an independent cohort of 352 donors, the cumulative frequency of public TCR beta family members distinguished carriers of CMV infection plus the relevant HLA type.

V and J lose 5 bases and 5 bases, and a span of 11 bases separates them. Looking up the germline V gene yields CDR1 MNHEY and CDR2 SVGAGI. The CDR3 goes from the cysteine to the phenylalanine over 13 residues. The entry retains the CDR3 DNA only, 39 bases that are in frame from base 1. In its sample, this clonotype was seen many times. Its target antigen remains unknown. No per-base quality is available; no much larger clone lies one base away. The data were produced on an Illumina HiSeq 1500. TCRdb ran its own pipeline on the public reads, namely fastp trimming at Q25 and MiXCR clone calling, and kept in-frame beta chains. Each CDR3 protein appears once, grouped with its most common genes and DNA. A total of about 300,000 distinct CDR3 sequences appear in this sample, 8% to 10% of them only once. 2.5% of the sample is taken by the ten largest.

Recombination linked TRBV6-5 to TRBJ2-3, with no reliable assignment of the D segment. The sequencing sample was made of PBMCs. The receptor comes from a human donor in good health (CMV status not recorded). Some clones in this sample may be carry-over from other donors' samples. The DNA reads as follows: TGTGCCAGCAGTCGCACCGGCGGAGATACGCAGTATTTT. This codes for CASSRTGGDTQYF.